Below are 20 T cell receptor beta chains sequenced from a single sample in a study of blood T cell repertoires in COVID-19. TCRdb's copy holds only in-frame clones and misses some; the assay was immunoSEQ multiplex PCR. The table records over 200,000 clones, around 82% of them present only once. The specimen was peripheral blood. The receptors were gathered from a man older than 75 with acute or convalescent COVID-19.

This clone came up a few times. The chain couples TRBV2 to TRBJ1-2, with TRBD1 as a possible D gene (5 bases). CDR1 is SNHLY, CDR2 FYNNEI, per germline. This CDR3 is built from 12 residues. V dropped 6 bases and J dropped 7 bases, with 12 bases sitting between them. CDR3 bases: TGTGCCAGCAGGCCGACAGTAGCTGGCTACACCTTC. Its protein is CASRPTVAGYTF.

The CDR3: CASSSTQGIGNQPQHF. The CDR3 nucleotides are TGTGCCAGCTCATCTACTCAGGGAATCGGCAATCAGCCCCAGCATTTT. The chain has TRBV18 and TRBJ1-5; maybe TRBD1 (5 bases). Germline V gene data show CDR1 as KGHSH and CDR2 as LQKENI. V gave up 5 bases and J gave up 2 bases, with 16 bases separating them. The CDR3 consists of 16 residues.

The chain combines TRBV30 with TRBJ2-3, with D possibly TRBD2 on 6 matching bases. This CDR3 has 19 amino acids. Germline loops: CDR1 GTSNPN, CDR2 SVGIG (reference sequence). The V and J ends lost 3 bases and 2 bases respectively, with 27 bases between them. CDR3 residues: CAWSQTRGEAKRYTDTQYF. CDR3 bases: TGTGCCTGGAGCCAAACCCGCGGGGAGGCGAAACGTTACACAGATACGCAGTATTTT.

This rearrangement joins TRBV27 to TRBJ2-3; 8 nucleotides agree with TRBD2. Germline CDR1 is MNHEY and CDR2 is SMNVEV (reference sequence). The CDR3 is made up of 16 amino acids. The ends lost 3 bases at V and 1 base at J; junction bases unmatched: 6. This CDR3 is CASSFGAGGRTDTQYF. Here the CDR3 DNA reads TGTGCCAGCAGTTTCGGGGCGGGAGGACGCACAGATACGCAGTATTTT.

V is TRBV7-8 and J is TRBJ2-7; 8 nucleotides align to TRBD1. CDR1 is SGHVS, CDR2 FQNEAQ, per germline. The ends lost 5 bases at V and 3 bases at J; junction bases unmatched: 9. The CDR3 has 15 residues. CDR3 in DNA: TGTGCCAGCAGCCCAACAACAGGGGGTAGCTACGAGCAGTACTTC. It specifies CASSPTTGGSYEQYF.

Points on this clone: The sample carries other DNA sequences with the same CDR3. The chain links TRBV5-1 to TRBJ2-5; possibly TRBD1 for D (5 bases). CDR1 SGHRS and CDR2 YFSETQ come from the germline V gene. This CDR3 has 14 residues. V was pared by 3 bases and J by 0 bases, with 9 bases between. In DNA, the CDR3 is TGCGCCAGCAGCTCTCAGGGAAACCAAGAGACCCAGTACTTC. Amino acid sequence: CASSSQGNQETQYF.

The chain joins TRBV6-5 to TRBJ2-2; D possibly corresponds to TRBD1 (6 bases). In germline, CDR1 is MNHEY, CDR2 SVGAGI. CDR3 length: 14 amino acids. The V gene lost 6 bases and the J gene lost 5 bases, with 13 bases spanning the gap. The CDR3 loop is CASSPLRGTGELFF. The CDR3, as DNA: TGTGCCAGCAGCCCCTTAAGGGGGACCGGGGAGCTGTTTTTT.

This clone showed up just a few times. Compared with germline, one end of the junction differs, possibly owing to a read error. This chain uses TRBV4-2 with TRBJ2-7; 8 bases are a match to TRBD2. The CDR3 has 15 amino acids. Germline V gene data show CDR1 as LGHNA and CDR2 as YNFKEQ. The CDR3: CASTQTSGQNYEQYF. The CDR3, as DNA: TGTGCCAGCACCCAAACTAGCGGCCAAAATTACGAGCAGTACTTC.

The chain employs TRBV2 and TRBJ1-6, with D possibly matching TRBD1 (6 bases). Germline assignment: CDR1 SNHLY and CDR2 FYNNEI. The CDR3 covers 13 residues. With 5 bases removed from V and 9 bases from J, the gap between germline ends came to 11 bases. CDR3 sequence reads: CASSPGVVSPLHF. The CDR3 region has the DNA TGTGCCAGCAGTCCAGGGGTGGTTTCACCCCTCCACTTT.

This clone was seen just once. The chain has TRBV10-3 and TRBJ2-7; 7 nucleotides line up with TRBD2. Trimming removed 4 bases from V and 6 bases from J; junction bases left unmatched: 15. In germline, CDR1 is ENHRY, CDR2 SYGVKD. The CDR3 runs to 16 residues. The DNA of the CDR3 is TGTGCCATCAGTGGCGAAGGGAGGGCCGTCGGGGGCGAGCAGTACTTC. It yields the protein CAISGEGRAVGGEQYF.

The J gene is TRBJ2-3, the V gene TRBV30, with D maybe TRBD2 (5 bases). The germline gives CDR1 GTSNPN, CDR2 SVGIG (reference sequence). The CDR3 loop spans 13 amino acids. The V end lost 8 bases, the J end lost 2 bases, and 14 bases lay between the germline ends. CDR3 sequence: CAGLESNTDTQYF. The CDR3 coding sequence is TGTGCCGGACTCGAAAGCAACACAGATACGCAGTATTTT.

V and J are TRBV21-1 and TRBJ2-7; TRBD2, the table's D call, lacks a check against the DNA. TRBV21-1 is a recognized pseudogene. The CDR3 length is 12 residues. Written as DNA, the CDR3 is TGTGCCAGCAGCAAAGGTTTAAACGAGCAGTACTTC. Protein: CASSKGLNEQYF.

This chain uses TRBV2 with TRBJ1-2; the match to TRBD1 covers 7 bases. V gave up 3 bases and J gave up 9 bases; unmatched junction bases: 4. The CDR3 is 12 residues long. Germline lookup yields CDR1 SNHLY and CDR2 FYNNEI. The CDR3 coding sequence is TGTGCCAGCAGTGAGGGGACAGTACGCTACACCTTC. Translated, it gives CASSEGTVRYTF. Using reference TRBV2 and TRBJ1-2 for the parts outside the CDR3, the full variable domain is EPEVTQTPSHQVTQMGQEVILRCVPISNHLYFYWYRQILGQKVEFLVSFYNNEISEKSEIFDDQFSVERPDGSNFTLKIRSTKLEDSAMYFCASSEGTVRYTFGSGTRLTVV.

The J gene is TRBJ2-2, the V gene TRBV21-1; TRBD2, the table's D call, was not compared with the DNA. TRBV21-1 corresponds to a pseudogene. The CDR3 sequence is 12 residues long. The CDR3 coding sequence is TGTGCCAGCAGCCCCCGGACCGGGGAGCTGTTTTTT. Protein: CASSPRTGELFF.

The chain links TRBV30 to TRBJ2-2; 8 bases fit TRBD1. The CDR3 has 16 amino acids. Germline CDR1 is GTSNPN and CDR2 is SVGIG (reference sequence). Trimming cost V 2 bases and J 5 bases; bases outside gene matches: 10. The CDR3 here is CAWSRRTGKVTGELFF. The CDR3 DNA follows: TGTGCCTGGAGTCGCCGGACAGGGAAGGTGACCGGGGAGCTGTTTTTT.

This clone was counted once. The chain has TRBV28 and TRBJ2-5; D is perhaps TRBD2 (5 bases). The CDR3 contains 12 residues. Trimming stripped 1 base from V and 10 bases from J, with 10 bases between. In germline, CDR1 is MDHEN, CDR2 SYDVKM. The CDR3, as DNA: TGTGCCAGCAGTTTATCCGTCAGCGGCCAGTACTTC. This gives the protein CASSLSVSGQYF.

The chain is built from TRBV9 and TRBJ2-5; TRBD1 agrees at 9 bases. The CDR3 totals 16 residues. Trimming cost V 0 bases and J 4 bases; bases outside gene matches: 7. The germline gives CDR1 SGDLS, CDR2 YYNGEE. In nucleotides, the CDR3 is TGTGCCAGCAGCGTAGGGGTTACAGGGGGCGGAGAGACCCAGTACTTC. Amino acid sequence: CASSVGVTGGGETQYF.

The chain recombines TRBV28 with TRBJ1-4; a weak D match, TRBD1 (5 bases). Trimming took 5 bases from V and 2 from J, leaving 18 bases between them. The CDR3 extends over 17 amino acids. CDR1 and CDR2 from the germline V gene are MDHEN and SYDVKM. CDR3 amino acids: CASSAGGRGPTNEKLFF. For the CDR3, the DNA is TGTGCCAGCAGTGCCGGGGGGAGGGGACCCACTAATGAAAAACTGTTTTTT.

With respect to this clone: This sample includes further DNA sequences coding for the same CDR3. The V and J genes are TRBV2 and TRBJ2-1; D gene unclear. The CDR3 spans 11 residues. V lost 8 bases and J 4 bases, leaving 6 bases between the germline ends. Germline CDR1 reads SNHLY; CDR2 reads FYNNEI. The CDR3 coding sequence is TGTGCCAGCGGCGGATACAATGAGCAGTTCTTC. Protein product: CASGGYNEQFF. Full variable domain (remainder filled in from reference TRBV2 and TRBJ2-1): EPEVTQTPSHQVTQMGQEVILRCVPISNHLYFYWYRQILGQKVEFLVSFYNNEISEKSEIFDDQFSVERPDGSNFTLKIRSTKLEDSAMYFCASGGYNEQFFGPGTRLTVL.

The gene calls are TRBV18 and TRBJ1-2, with D unclear. Germline CDR1 is KGHSH and CDR2 is LQKENI. The CDR3 has 15 amino acids. V lost 2 bases and J 0 bases, leaving 10 bases between the germline ends. The CDR3 DNA is TGTGCCAGCTCACCAGTGGCACCCTCTAACTATGGCTACACCTTC. It codes for CASSPVAPSNYGYTF.